This TCR beta chain was identified during a study of T-cell memory formation after mild COVID-19. This CDR3 has 14 amino acids. CDR1 and CDR2 from the germline V gene are DFQATT and SNEGSKA (reference sequence). V was clipped by 2 bases and J by 4 bases; unmatched bases: 2. This clonotype was seen ten or more times. TCRdb reprocessed the 5' RACE reads via MiXCR and lists one record per CDR3 protein. Found here are roughly 110,000 distinct CDR3 sequences, around 14% of them singletons; the top ten hold less than 45%. The sequence derives from a man aged 18 to 35 who had mild COVID-19 (a few samples of this study predate the infection). Cell type and time point are not known. The sample taken for sequencing was PBMCs or a T cell subset sorted from them (not recorded which). The rearrangement uses TRBV20-1 and TRBJ2-5, with 12 bases identical to TRBD2. CDR3 coding DNA: TGCAGTGCTAGACTAGCGGGGGGGCGAGAGACCCAGTACTTC. Amino acid sequence: CSARLAGGRETQYF.